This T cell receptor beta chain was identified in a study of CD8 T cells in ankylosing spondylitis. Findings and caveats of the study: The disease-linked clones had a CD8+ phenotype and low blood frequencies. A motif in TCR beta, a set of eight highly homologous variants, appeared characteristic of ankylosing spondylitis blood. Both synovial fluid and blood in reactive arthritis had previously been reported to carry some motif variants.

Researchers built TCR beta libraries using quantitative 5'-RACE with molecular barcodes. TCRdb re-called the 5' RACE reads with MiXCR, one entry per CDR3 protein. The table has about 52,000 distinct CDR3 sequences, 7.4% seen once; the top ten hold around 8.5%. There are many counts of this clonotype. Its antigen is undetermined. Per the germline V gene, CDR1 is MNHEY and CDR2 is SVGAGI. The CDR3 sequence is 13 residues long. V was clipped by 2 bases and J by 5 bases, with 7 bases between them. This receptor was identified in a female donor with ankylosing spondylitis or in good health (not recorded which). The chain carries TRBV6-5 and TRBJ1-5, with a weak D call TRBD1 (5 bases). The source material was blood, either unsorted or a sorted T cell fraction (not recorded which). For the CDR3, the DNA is TGTGCCAGCAGTTACAGGGGTGATCAGCCCCAGCATTTT. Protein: CASSYRGDQPQHF.